The present T cell receptor (beta chain) was sequenced within a study of human T cells and chemical hapten exposure. Study-wide points: Donors were affected by alopecia, so their immune reaction might vary from that of healthy individuals.

Germline V gene lookup returns CDR1 SNHLY and CDR2 FYNNEI. This CDR3 has 13 amino acids. V lost 5 bases and J lost 9; bases outside the gene matches: 7. The library tagged each cDNA molecule with unique molecular identifiers. TCRdb re-called the RACE reads with MiXCR, one entry per CDR3 protein. The profile covers 120,000 or so distinct CDR3 sequences, with approximately 13% appearing a single time and 0.9% to 0.95% taken by the ten largest. The time point is: patch test 1, 2 weeks after DPC sensitization. Treatment meaning: therapeutic diphenylcyclopropenone sensitization with weekly scalp DPC. This clonotype has at least ten counts. Its antigen is unidentified.

This chain uses TRBV2 with TRBJ2-1; 7 bases map to TRBD1. The sequencing used whole blood, collected in connection with sensitization to the hapten diphenylcyclopropenone (DPC). The sequence came from a man aged 18 to 29 with alopecia areata. Some clones in this sample may be carry-over from other donors' samples. The CDR3 nucleotides read TGTGCCAGCAGTCCCTTGACAGGGAGTGAGCAGTTCTTC. Translation: CASSPLTGSEQFF.